The 21 T cell receptor beta chains listed next were all sequenced from one sample in a study of shared clonotypes between healthy human individuals. The protocol was immunoSEQ multiplex PCR, while the TCRdb copy is restricted to in-frame clones and leaves out a portion. The sample records about 2.4 million clones, roughly 93% being singletons. The sequencing sample was made of naive CD4+ T cells from PBMCs. Subset described: CD45RA+ positively selected. These receptors all stem from a man younger than 35 in good health. Some clones in this sample may be carry-over from other donors' samples.

This chain joins TRBV19 and TRBJ2-1; 12 bases agree with TRBD2. After removal of 7 bases from V and 2 bases from J, the junction contained 6 bases not matched to a gene. Germline values: CDR1 LNHDA, CDR2 SQIVND (reference sequence). The CDR3 totals 16 residues. For the CDR3, the DNA is TGTGCCAGTACCAGGACTAGCGGGACTACCTACAATGAGCAGTTCTTC. It codes for CASTRTSGTTYNEQFF.

Written as DNA, the CDR3 is TGTGCCAGCAGCAAAGGGGTGTTAAGGACTGGAAACACCATATATTTT. Translated: CASSKGVLRTGNTIYF. The chain is built from TRBV11-2 and TRBJ1-3; possibly TRBD1 for D (5 bases). This CDR3 comprises 16 residues. V lost 5 bases to trimming and J lost 2 bases, with 16 bases between them. Germline CDR1 is SGHAT and CDR2 is FQNNGV.

The rearrangement joins TRBV28 to TRBJ2-5; TRBD2 matches at 16 bases. From germline, CDR1 is MDHEN and CDR2 SYDVKM. V dropped 1 base and J dropped 4; count of bases not matched to a gene: 21. This CDR3 contains 23 residues. The CDR3 region has the DNA TGTGCCAGCAGTTTATTGGGACTAGCGGGAGGGCCTGGCGATCGGGGAGGTCGAGAGACCCAGTACTTC. Amino acids: CASSLLGLAGGPGDRGGRETQYF. Complete variable domain (other parts from reference TRBV28 and TRBJ2-5): DVKVTQSSRYLVKRTGEKVFLECVQDMDHENMFWYRQDPGLGLRLIYFSYDVKMKEKGDIPEGYSVSREKKERFSLILESASTNQTSMYLCASSLLGLAGGPGDRGGRETQYFGPGTRLLVL.

This clone was detected once. This chain connects TRBV9 to TRBJ2-3; maybe TRBD2 (5 bases). Trimming removed 2 bases at V and 2 bases at J, with 12 bases between. CDR1 and CDR2 from the germline V gene are SGDLS and YYNGEE. The CDR3 consists of 15 residues. The CDR3 region has the DNA TGTGCCAGCAGCGTCCAAGCGGAAAACACAGATACGCAGTATTTT. This gives the protein CASSVQAENTDTQYF.

In regard to this clone: The junction departs from the called germline gene at one end, perhaps through a read error. The chain uses TRBV5-1 and TRBJ2-7; 11 bases are a match to TRBD2. The CDR3 length is 15 residues. CDR1 and CDR2 from the germline V gene are SGHRS and YFSETQ. The CDR3 reads CASNLGLADSYEQYF. The CDR3, as DNA: TGCGCCAGCAACTTGGGACTAGCGGATTCCTACGAGCAGTACTTC. The full variable domain, with the rest looked up from reference TRBV5-1 and TRBJ2-7, is KAGVTQTPRYLIKTRGQQVTLSCSPISGHRSVSWYQQTPGQGLQFLFEYFSETQRNKGNFPGRFSGRQFSNSRSEMNVSTLELGDSALYLCASNLGLADSYEQYFGPGTRLTVT.

This chain links TRBV27 with TRBJ1-5; possibly TRBD1 for D (6 bases). V was shortened by 3 bases and J by 6 bases, with 12 bases between the two germline ends. From germline, CDR1 is MNHEY and CDR2 SMNVEV (reference sequence). The CDR3 has 14 residues. Here the CDR3 reads CASSFQGSVQPQHF. The DNA for the CDR3 is TGTGCCAGCAGTTTTCAGGGGTCGGTTCAGCCCCAGCATTTT.

This sequence joins TRBV19 and TRBJ2-1; no clear D gene. The CDR3 contains 15 residues. Trimming shortened V by 8 bases and J by 5 bases, and 19 bases separated the two germline ends. The germline V gene has CDR1 LNHDA and CDR2 SQIVND (reference sequence). CDR3 bases: TGTGCCAGTCGCCCCACCTGGCTATACCACAATGAGCAGTTCTTC. Its protein product is CASRPTWLYHNEQFF.

DNA for the CDR3: TGTGCCAGCAGCTTAGAATCTCATACGCGGAATGAAAAACTGTTTTTT. It translates to CASSLESHTRNEKLFF. The chain combines TRBV7-2 with TRBJ1-4, with D unclear. V gave up 1 base and J gave up 5 bases, with 14 bases separating them. This CDR3 contains 16 residues. The germline V gene has CDR1 SGHTA and CDR2 FQGNSA. Full variable domain (remainder filled in from reference TRBV7-2 and TRBJ1-4): GAGVSQSPSNKVTEKGKDVELRCDPISGHTALYWYRQSLGQGLEFLIYFQGNSAPDKSGLPSDRFSAERTGGSVSTLTIQRTQQEDSAVYLCASSLESHTRNEKLFFGSGTQLSVL.

This rearrangement joins TRBV29-1 to TRBJ2-5, with a tentative D call TRBD2 (7 bases). Germline assignment: CDR1 SQVTM and CDR2 ANQGSEA. The CDR3 is 14 amino acids. V was clipped by 7 bases and J by 4 bases, with 19 bases between them. The CDR3 DNA is TGCAGCGCGTTTAATGGGGGGGCGGGAGAGACCCAGTACTTC. Amino acid sequence: CSAFNGGAGETQYF. The variable domain in full, completed from reference TRBV29-1 and TRBJ2-5, reads SAVISQKPSRDICQRGTSLTIQCQVDSQVTMMFWYRQQPGQSLTLIATANQGSEATYESGFVIDKFPISRPNLTFSTLTVSNMSPEDSSIYLCSAFNGGAGETQYFGPGTRLLVL.

The chain joins TRBV6-5 to TRBJ1-1; D is unresolved. Trimming took 2 bases from V and 7 from J, leaving 14 bases between them. Germline-derived CDR1 and CDR2 are MNHEY and SVGAGI. CDR3 length equals 14 residues. The CDR3 coding sequence is TGTGCCAGCAGTTACGCGGGCCTACGGGGTGAAGCTTTCTTT. Residues: CASSYAGLRGEAFF.

The J gene is TRBJ2-7, the V gene TRBV11-3; TRBD1 or TRBD2 may be the D gene (5 bases each). The CDR3 totals 11 residues. The V end lost 5 bases, the J end lost 5 bases, and 7 bases lay between the germline ends. Looked up from germline, CDR1 is SGHNT and CDR2 is YENEEA. For the CDR3, the DNA is TGTGCCAGCAGCGAGGGGAACGAGCAGTACTTC. Translating gives CASSEGNEQYF.

This clone was detected only once. The gene calls are TRBV10-3 and TRBJ2-2, with TRBD2 as a possible D gene (6 bases). The germline V gene has CDR1 ENHRY and CDR2 SYGVKD. V lost 5 bases and J lost 8, with 27 bases in between. The CDR3 is made up of 18 amino acids. The CDR3: CAISLPGPGGHGGGELFF. As DNA, the CDR3 is TGTGCCATCAGTCTTCCCGGACCCGGAGGGCATGGTGGGGGGGAGCTGTTTTTT.

The rearrangement uses TRBV7-2 and TRBJ2-3; 8 nucleotides align to TRBD1. The trim removed 0 bases at V and 3 bases at J, leaving 8 bases unmatched. Germline V lookup: CDR1 SGHTA, CDR2 FQGNSA. The CDR3 is 17 residues long. CDR3 nucleotide sequence: TGTGCCAGCAGCTTAGCCTCTGGGACAGGTATGACAGATACGCAGTATTTT. This codes for CASSLASGTGMTDTQYF.

The genes are TRBV29-1 and TRBJ2-3; maybe TRBD2 (5 bases). CDR1 and CDR2 from the germline V gene are SQVTM and ANQGSEA. The CDR3 is 14 residues long. V was shortened by 4 bases and J by 0 bases, with 11 bases between the two germline ends. In DNA form, the CDR3 reads TGCAGCGTTGTCCAGCGGACTAGCACAGATACGCAGTATTTT. Its protein is CSVVQRTSTDTQYF.

V and J are TRBV11-1 and TRBJ2-1, with TRBD2 identical over 10 bases. V lost 4 bases and J lost 7; bases outside the gene matches: 10. Germline CDR1 is SGHAT and CDR2 is FQDESV (reference sequence). This CDR3 has 16 amino acids. CDR3 in amino acids: CASSSPAGGPPNEQFF. CDR3 bases: TGTGCCAGCAGCTCTCCAGCGGGAGGGCCACCAAATGAGCAGTTCTTC.

The V and J genes are TRBV4-2 and TRBJ2-2; D may correspond to TRBD1 or TRBD2 (6 bases each). The CDR3 runs 16 residues. CDR1 and CDR2 from the germline V gene are LGHNA and YNFKEQ. V lost 1 base to trimming and J lost 6 bases, with 15 bases between them. CDR3 in DNA: TGTGCCAGCAGCCAAGGTGGGGGGCGCGGGGCCGGGGAGCTGTTTTTT. This translates into CASSQGGGRGAGELFF.

The CDR3 reads CASSLSGGATEAFF. The CDR3 region has the DNA TGTGCCAGCAGCTTGTCAGGGGGCGCAACTGAAGCTTTCTTT. The chain couples TRBV7-9 to TRBJ1-1, with 8 positions matching TRBD1. The CDR3 covers 14 residues. Germline CDR1 reads SEHNR; CDR2 reads FQNEAQ (reference sequence). Trimming took 3 bases from V and 5 from J; bases not matched to a gene: 5.

CDR3 region: CASSKTRELNTGELFF. The CDR3 coding sequence is TGTGCCAGCAGCAAAACGAGGGAGCTAAACACCGGGGAGCTGTTTTTT. The V gene is TRBV21-1, the J gene TRBJ2-2; no DNA check was done on the table's D call, TRBD2. TRBV21-1 is recorded as a pseudogene. There are 16 residues in the CDR3.

This clone was observed a single time. This rearrangement joins TRBV30 to TRBJ2-1; 7 bases line up with TRBD1. After removal of 1 base from V and 6 bases from J, the junction contained 3 bases not matched to a gene. Germline-derived CDR1 and CDR2 are GTSNPN and SVGIG (reference sequence). This CDR3 has 13 amino acids. In DNA, the CDR3 is TGTGCCTGGAGTGACACAGGGGTCAATGAGCAGTTCTTC. It encodes CAWSDTGVNEQFF.

J is TRBJ1-1 and V is TRBV6-1, with D possibly TRBD1 on 6 matching bases. V dropped 5 bases and J dropped 1 base, with 11 bases sitting between them. The CDR3 loop spans 14 amino acids. Germline V gene data show CDR1 as MNHNS and CDR2 as SASEGT. CDR3 loop: CASSKQGGNTEAFF. CDR3 DNA sequence: TGTGCCAGCAGTAAACAGGGCGGGAACACTGAAGCTTTCTTT.

The V gene is TRBV5-4, the J gene TRBJ1-6; 8 bases fit TRBD1. The length of the CDR3 is 15 residues. Germline values: CDR1 SGHNT, CDR2 YYREEE (reference sequence). The junction had 6 bases not matched to a gene; V was cut back by 0 bases and J by 10 bases. The CDR3 here is CASSLAAGGGSPLHF. CDR3 nucleotides: TGTGCCAGCAGCTTGGCGGCAGGGGGCGGGTCACCCCTCCACTTT.